One and the same sample provided the 26 T cell receptor beta chains below, sequenced in a study of long-term antiretroviral therapy in people with HIV. Investigators performed immunoSEQ version v3.0 at survey level. Produced via immunoSEQ multiplex PCR; TCRdb's table is partial and in-frame only. The sample shows approximately 12,000 clones, 65% to 85% of them seen only once. The material sequenced was unsorted PBMCs, taken 0.8 years before starting antiretroviral therapy. All receptors derive from a woman in her thirties or forties with HIV.

This clone was recorded only once. V usage is TRBV7-8 and J usage is TRBJ2-3, with 12 bases matching TRBD2. V was pared by 3 bases and J by 4 bases, with 5 bases of the junction left unmatched. The CDR3 has 16 residues. CDR1 SGHVS and CDR2 FQNEAQ come from the germline V gene. CDR3 sequence: CASSLRTSGTSDTQYF. CDR3 in DNA: TGTGCCAGCAGCTTGCGGACTAGCGGGACATCAGATACGCAGTATTTT.

The rearrangement uses TRBV27 and TRBJ2-5; D unresolved. Trimming removed 6 bases at V and 5 bases at J, with 16 bases between. The germline V gene encodes CDR1 MNHEY and CDR2 SMNVEV (reference sequence). This CDR3 is 14 amino acids long. The CDR3 loop reads CASSYRTRRETQYF. Written as DNA, the CDR3 is TGTGCCAGCAGCTACCGGACCCGTAGGGAGACCCAGTACTTC.

V and J are TRBV4-2 and TRBJ1-4; 9 bases map to TRBD1. The J segment lost 4 bases and the V segment lost 4 bases, leaving 16 bases of the junction unmatched. Germline lookup yields CDR1 LGHNA and CDR2 YNFKEQ. The CDR3 runs 19 residues. The CDR3: CASSRASGDREKDNEKLFF. The CDR3 coding sequence is TGTGCCAGCAGCCGAGCCTCAGGGGACAGGGAGAAGGATAATGAAAAACTGTTTTTT.

The chain combines TRBV4-1 with TRBJ2-7; 9 positions match TRBD2. This CDR3 contains 16 residues. Germline V lookup: CDR1 MGHRA, CDR2 YSYEKL. The V segment lost 1 base and the J segment 3 bases; nucleotides outside the gene matches: 7. CDR3 region: CASSQGYSGSSYEQYF. CDR3 sequence (DNA): TGCGCCAGCAGCCAAGGGTATAGCGGGAGCAGCTACGAGCAGTACTTC.

The chain employs TRBV19 and TRBJ2-7; D call uncertain. The CDR3 extends over 15 amino acids. Deletions cut 4 bases from V and 2 bases from J, with 15 bases between. Germline CDR1 reads LNHDA; CDR2 reads SQIVND (reference sequence). CDR3 sequence reads: CASSTSYSGPYEQYF. In DNA, the CDR3 is TGTGCCAGTAGTACCTCGTACTCAGGACCCTACGAGCAGTACTTC.

V is TRBV5-4 and J is TRBJ2-5; D might be TRBD2 (5 bases). V was clipped by 5 bases and J by 3 bases, with 23 bases between them. Germline lookup yields CDR1 SGHNT and CDR2 YYREEE (reference sequence). The CDR3 has 17 amino acids. In nucleotides, the CDR3 is TGTGCCAGCAGATCACCGGAGAGAGAACGGGGAAAAGAGACCCAGTACTTC. As protein: CASRSPERERGKETQYF. The entire variable domain, with the rest obtained from reference TRBV5-4 and TRBJ2-5, is as follows: ETGVTQSPTHLIKTRGQQVTLRCSSQSGHNTVSWYQQALGQGPQFIFQYYREEENGRGNFPPRFSGLQFPNYSSELNVNALELDDSALYLCASRSPERERGKETQYFGPGTRLLVL.

This chain's CDR3 is CAISGGGSTYEQYF. In DNA form, the CDR3 reads TGTGCCATCAGTGGAGGGGGCAGCACCTACGAGCAGTACTTC. This chain joins TRBV10-3 and TRBJ2-7, with 7 positions matching TRBD1. With V trimmed by 4 bases and J by 2 bases, 5 bases remained unmatched. Germline V CDR1 and CDR2: ENHRY, SYGVKD. The CDR3 length is 14 residues.

This rearrangement joins TRBV11-2 to TRBJ2-2; TRBD1 is a possible D gene (6 bases). The CDR3 has 14 amino acids. Germline CDR1 reads SGHAT; CDR2 reads FQNNGV. Trimming took off 1 base at V and 7 bases at J, with 10 bases between the two ends. CDR3 amino acids: CASSLGQVGGELFF. DNA for the CDR3: TGTGCCAGCAGCTTAGGACAGGTCGGCGGGGAGCTGTTTTTT.

The gene calls are TRBV28 and TRBJ1-5; D gene ambiguous. The V end lost 1 base, the J end lost 7 bases, and 5 bases lay between the germline ends. This CDR3 spans 12 amino acids. The germline V gene encodes CDR1 MDHEN and CDR2 SYDVKM. The CDR3 sequence: CASSLFLQPQHF. In nucleotides, the CDR3 is TGTGCCAGCAGTTTATTCTTGCAGCCCCAGCATTTT.

This clone was detected a few times. The rearrangement links TRBV6-5 to TRBJ1-2; D is unclear. CDR1 and CDR2 (germline): MNHEY, SVGAGI. Trimming pared 6 bases from V and 4 bases from J, leaving 18 bases between. CDR3 length: 15 residues. The CDR3 sequence is CASRTPSGDTYGYTF. CDR3 in DNA: TGTGCCAGCAGAACCCCCAGCGGAGACACCTATGGCTACACCTTC.

This clone was seen just once. This chain connects TRBV28 to TRBJ2-1; 10 bases agree with TRBD2. Per the germline V gene, CDR1 is MDHEN and CDR2 is SYDVKM. After removal of 6 bases from V and 3 bases from J, the junction contained 8 bases not matched to a gene. This CDR3 is built from 16 residues. In DNA, the CDR3 is TGTGCCAGCAGCCACCTAGGGACTAGCGTCTACAATGAGCAGTTCTTC. Translation: CASSHLGTSVYNEQFF.

This rearrangement joins TRBV6-4 to TRBJ2-2; D possibly corresponds to TRBD1 (5 bases). CDR1 is MRHNA and CDR2 is SNTAGT in the germline V gene. This CDR3 comprises 14 residues. With 2 bases removed from V and 5 bases from J, the gap between germline ends came to 9 bases. The CDR3 nucleotides read TGTGCCAGCAGTGACCAGGGTGGGACCGGGGAGCTGTTTTTT. Residues: CASSDQGGTGELFF.

V is TRBV11-2 and J is TRBJ1-2, with 9 bases identical to TRBD1. This CDR3 contains 18 residues. The germline V gene encodes CDR1 SGHAT and CDR2 FQNNGV. V dropped 0 bases and J dropped 5; count of bases not matched to a gene: 13. CDR3 DNA sequence: TGTGCCAGCAGCTTAGATCTGACTGGCCGGGACAGGGATTATGGCTACACCTTC. Encoded protein: CASSLDLTGRDRDYGYTF.

This clone was observed a single time. The V gene is TRBV5-5, the J gene TRBJ2-1; 7 bases line up with TRBD1. J lost 1 base, V lost 2 bases, and 3 bases had no gene match. This CDR3 contains 15 residues. Germline lookup yields CDR1 SGHKS and CDR2 YYEKEE (reference sequence). The DNA for the CDR3 is TGTGCCAGCAGCTTTCAGGGGGAGTCCTACAATGAGCAGTTCTTC. This encodes CASSFQGESYNEQFF.

The chain carries TRBV7-6 and TRBJ2-3; D call uncertain. The V and J ends lost 2 bases and 0 bases respectively, with 3 bases between them. This CDR3 is 13 amino acids long. Per the germline V gene, CDR1 is SGHVS and CDR2 is FNYEAQ. In nucleotides, the CDR3 is TGTGCCAGCAGCTTACTAAGCACAGATACGCAGTATTTT. This translates into CASSLLSTDTQYF.

The J gene is TRBJ2-1, the V gene TRBV4-1; 8 nucleotides match TRBD2. Germline V CDR1 and CDR2: MGHRA, YSYEKL. The CDR3 totals 16 residues. V shed 4 bases and J 0 bases; nucleotides not matched to a gene: 5. CDR3 protein: CASSLIAGSSYNEQFF. As DNA, the CDR3 is TGCGCCAGCAGCCTTATAGCGGGGAGCTCCTACAATGAGCAGTTCTTC.

The rearrangement joins TRBV5-1 to TRBJ1-4; D possibly corresponds to TRBD1 (5 bases). This CDR3 comprises 15 residues. Trimming left V 4 bases short and J 8 bases short, with 18 bases between. CDR1 and CDR2 from the germline V gene are SGHRS and YFSETQ. CDR3 in amino acids: CASSVGADSYEKLFF. Written as DNA, the CDR3 is TGCGCCAGCAGCGTCGGGGCTGACTCCTACGAAAAACTGTTTTTT.

This clone was counted only a few times. The V gene is TRBV7-6, the J gene TRBJ2-7, with no clear D. The V and J ends lost 2 bases and 0 bases respectively, with 8 bases between them. Germline assignment: CDR1 SGHVS and CDR2 FNYEAQ. This CDR3 is 14 amino acids long. CDR3 sequence: CASSLMSVSYEQYF. The DNA of the CDR3 is TGTGCCAGCAGCTTAATGTCGGTCTCCTACGAGCAGTACTTC.

This chain connects TRBV4-2 to TRBJ2-1; D is undetermined. The CDR3 loop spans 15 amino acids. Germline CDR1 and CDR2: LGHNA and YNFKEQ. V gave up 1 base and J gave up 10 bases, with 17 bases separating them. CDR3 sequence: CASSQVRTGRSEQFF. For the CDR3, the DNA is TGTGCCAGCAGCCAAGTCCGAACGGGCAGGAGCGAGCAGTTCTTC.

The CDR3 loop reads CAISESGDEQFF. DNA of the CDR3: TGTGCCATCAGTGAGTCAGGAGATGAGCAGTTCTTC. V and J are TRBV10-3 and TRBJ2-1; D gene ambiguous. V lost 0 bases, J lost 8 bases, and 5 bases lay in between. CDR1 is ENHRY, CDR2 SYGVKD, per germline. The CDR3 is made up of 12 amino acids.

The chain couples TRBV5-8 to TRBJ2-3; 11 bases are a match to TRBD2. The CDR3 spans 17 residues. The germline V gene has CDR1 SGHTS and CDR2 YDEGEE. V shed 1 base and J 2 bases; nucleotides not matched to a gene: 6. CDR3 residues: CASSLPYSGRATDTQYF. The CDR3 nucleotides read TGTGCCAGCAGCTTGCCCTATAGCGGGAGGGCCACAGATACGCAGTATTTT.

The chain links TRBV28 to TRBJ1-5; D not resolved. Trimming took 7 bases from V and 9 from J, leaving 22 bases between them. CDR3 length: 15 amino acids. Per the germline V gene, CDR1 is MDHEN and CDR2 is SYDVKM. The CDR3 DNA follows: TGTGCCAGCACCCCCCGCGCGGCAGTTTTATGGCCCCAGCATTTT. This codes for CASTPRAAVLWPQHF.

This clone was observed a handful of times. The rearrangement uses TRBV28 and TRBJ1-2; 8 nucleotides match TRBD1. CDR3 size: 14 residues. CDR1 is MDHEN and CDR2 is SYDVKM in the germline V gene. J gave up 8 bases and V 4 bases, and 9 bases lay outside the gene matches. Written as DNA, the CDR3 is TGTGCCAGCAGTTCCCCGGACAGGGTTCTCGGCTACACCTTC. It is translated as CASSSPDRVLGYTF.

The rearrangement links TRBV7-2 to TRBJ2-7, with D perhaps TRBD2 (5 bases). With 5 bases removed from V and 5 bases from J, the gap between germline ends came to 10 bases. The CDR3 has 12 amino acids. Per germline, CDR1 SGHTA and CDR2 FQGNSA. The CDR3 DNA is TGTGCCAGCAGCCCCCGAGGGAACGAGCAGTACTTC. This translates into CASSPRGNEQYF.

This sequence joins TRBV7-2 and TRBJ1-2; 8 bases align to TRBD1. J gave up 5 bases and V 3 bases, and 8 bases lay outside the gene matches. Germline V CDR1 and CDR2: SGHTA, FQGNSA. The CDR3 is 15 residues long. The CDR3 coding sequence is TGTGCCAGCAGCTTCCGACAGGGGCCTCTATATGGCTACACCTTC. Translation gives CASSFRQGPLYGYTF.

This clone has a single count. V gene TRBV6-1 combines with J gene TRBJ1-2, with no clear D. Germline loops: CDR1 MNHNS, CDR2 SASEGT. This CDR3 is built from 12 residues. The CDR3 loop is CASQKGGYGYTF. CDR3 nucleotide sequence: TGTGCTTCCCAGAAAGGTGGCTATGGCTACACCTTC.